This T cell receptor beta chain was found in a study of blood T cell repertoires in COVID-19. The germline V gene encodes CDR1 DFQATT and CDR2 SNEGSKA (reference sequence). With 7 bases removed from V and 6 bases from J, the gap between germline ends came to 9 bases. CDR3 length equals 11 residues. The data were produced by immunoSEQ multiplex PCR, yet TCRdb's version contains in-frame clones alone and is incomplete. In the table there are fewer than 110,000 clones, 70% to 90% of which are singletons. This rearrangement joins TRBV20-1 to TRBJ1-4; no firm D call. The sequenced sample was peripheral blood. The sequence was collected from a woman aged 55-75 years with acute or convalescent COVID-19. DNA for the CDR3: TGCAGTGTTCCCTCTTATGAAAAACTGTTTTTT. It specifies CSVPSYEKLFF.